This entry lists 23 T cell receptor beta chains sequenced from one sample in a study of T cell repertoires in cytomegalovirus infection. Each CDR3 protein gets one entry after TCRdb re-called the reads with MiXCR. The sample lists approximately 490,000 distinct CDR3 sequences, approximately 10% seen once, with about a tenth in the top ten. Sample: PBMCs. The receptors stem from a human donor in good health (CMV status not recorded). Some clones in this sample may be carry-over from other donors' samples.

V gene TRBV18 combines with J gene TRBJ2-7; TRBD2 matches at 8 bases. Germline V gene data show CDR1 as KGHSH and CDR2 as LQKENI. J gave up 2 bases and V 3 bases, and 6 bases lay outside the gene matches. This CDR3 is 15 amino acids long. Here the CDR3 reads CASSPAAGGTYEQYF. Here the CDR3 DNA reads TGTGCCAGCTCACCGGCGGCGGGGGGTACCTACGAGCAGTACTTC.

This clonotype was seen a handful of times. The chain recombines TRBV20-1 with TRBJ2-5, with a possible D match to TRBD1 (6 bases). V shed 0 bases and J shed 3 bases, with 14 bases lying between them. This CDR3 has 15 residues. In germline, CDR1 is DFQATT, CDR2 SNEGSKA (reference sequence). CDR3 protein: CSARDQRGGKETQYF. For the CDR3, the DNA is TGCAGTGCTAGAGATCAACGTGGGGGCAAAGAGACCCAGTACTTC.

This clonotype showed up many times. CDR3: CASSYTGGGEQFF. The DNA of the CDR3 is TGTGCCAGCAGCTACACAGGGGGCGGAGAGCAGTTCTTC. This chain joins TRBV7-9 and TRBJ2-1; 9 positions agree with TRBD1. J gave up 10 bases and V 4 bases, and 5 bases lay outside the gene matches. The CDR3 has 13 residues. Looked up from germline, CDR1 is SEHNR and CDR2 is FQNEAQ (reference sequence).

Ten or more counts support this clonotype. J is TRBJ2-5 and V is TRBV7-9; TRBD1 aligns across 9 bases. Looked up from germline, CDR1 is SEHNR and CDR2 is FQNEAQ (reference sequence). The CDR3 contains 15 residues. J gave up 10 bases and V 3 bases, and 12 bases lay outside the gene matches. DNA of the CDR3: TGTGCCAGCAGCTTTGGACAGGGGCCTAGGGAAAACCAGTACTTC. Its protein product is CASSFGQGPRENQYF.

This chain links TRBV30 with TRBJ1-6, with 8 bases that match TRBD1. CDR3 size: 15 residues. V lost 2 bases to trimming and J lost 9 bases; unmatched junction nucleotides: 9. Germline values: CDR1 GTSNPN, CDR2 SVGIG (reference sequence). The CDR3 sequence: CAWSMLAGGPSPLHF. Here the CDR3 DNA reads TGTGCCTGGAGTATGTTAGCAGGGGGCCCTTCACCCCTCCACTTT.

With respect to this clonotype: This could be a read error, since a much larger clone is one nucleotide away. DNA for the CDR3: TGTGCCAACAGCGGCAGCGGGGGAATGAACACAGATACGCAGTATTTT. Translation gives CANSGSGGMNTDTQYF. This rearrangement joins TRBV7-4 to TRBJ2-3; 8 nucleotides line up with TRBD2. The CDR3 runs 16 residues. Germline CDR1 reads SGHVT; CDR2 reads SQSDAQ. Drawing the rest from reference TRBV7-4 and TRBJ2-3, the complete variable domain is GAGVSQSPRYKVAKRGRDVALRCDSISGHVTLYWYRQTLGQGSEVLTYSQSDAQRDKSGRPSGRFSAERPERSVSTLKIQRTEQGDSAVYLCANSGSGGMNTDTQYFGPGTRLTVL.

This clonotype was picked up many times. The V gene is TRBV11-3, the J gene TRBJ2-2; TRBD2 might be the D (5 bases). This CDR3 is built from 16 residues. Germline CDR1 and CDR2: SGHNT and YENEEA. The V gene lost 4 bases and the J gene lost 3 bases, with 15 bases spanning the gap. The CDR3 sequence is CASSSWSGKDTGELFF. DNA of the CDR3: TGTGCCAGCAGCTCCTGGTCCGGGAAGGACACCGGGGAGCTGTTTTTT.

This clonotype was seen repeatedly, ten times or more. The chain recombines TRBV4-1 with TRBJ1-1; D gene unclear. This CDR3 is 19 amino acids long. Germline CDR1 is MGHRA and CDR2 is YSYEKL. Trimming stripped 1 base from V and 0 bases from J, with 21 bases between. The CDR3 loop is CASSQVHGTETFMNTEAFF. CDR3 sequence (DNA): TGCGCCAGCAGCCAAGTGCACGGAACAGAAACCTTCATGAACACTGAAGCTTTCTTT.

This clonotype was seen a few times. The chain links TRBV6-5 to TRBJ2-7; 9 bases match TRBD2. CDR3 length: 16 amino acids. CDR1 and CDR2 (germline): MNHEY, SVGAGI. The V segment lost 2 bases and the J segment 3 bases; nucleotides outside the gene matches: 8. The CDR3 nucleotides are TGTGCCAGCAGTTACACCGGGCGGGGGGGAGTCTACGAGCAGTACTTC. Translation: CASSYTGRGGVYEQYF.

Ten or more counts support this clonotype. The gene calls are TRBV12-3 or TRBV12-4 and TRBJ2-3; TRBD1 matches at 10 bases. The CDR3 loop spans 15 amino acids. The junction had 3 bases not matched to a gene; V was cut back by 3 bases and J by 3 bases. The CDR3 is CASSFQGQGTDTQYF. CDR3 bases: TGTGCCAGCAGTTTCCAGGGACAGGGGACAGATACGCAGTATTTT.

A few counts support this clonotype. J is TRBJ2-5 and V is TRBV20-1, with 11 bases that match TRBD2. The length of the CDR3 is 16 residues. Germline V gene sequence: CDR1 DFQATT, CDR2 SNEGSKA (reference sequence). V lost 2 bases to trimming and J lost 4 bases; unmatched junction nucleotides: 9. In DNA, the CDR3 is TGCAGTGCTAGACAACTAGCGGGAGCCTGGGGAGAGACCCAGTACTTC. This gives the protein CSARQLAGAWGETQYF.

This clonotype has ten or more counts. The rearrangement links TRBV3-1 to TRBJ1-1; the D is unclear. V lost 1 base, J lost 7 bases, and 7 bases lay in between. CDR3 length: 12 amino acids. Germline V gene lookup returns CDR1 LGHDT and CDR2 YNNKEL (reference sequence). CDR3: CASSQGYSEAFF. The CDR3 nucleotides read TGTGCCAGCAGCCAAGGATACAGTGAAGCTTTCTTT.

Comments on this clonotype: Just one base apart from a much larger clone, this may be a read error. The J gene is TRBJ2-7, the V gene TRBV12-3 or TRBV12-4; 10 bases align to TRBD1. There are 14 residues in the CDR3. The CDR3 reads CARKGQGMCTEQCF. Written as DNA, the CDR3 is TGTGCCAGGAAGGGACAGGGGATGTGTACCGAGCAGTGCTTC.

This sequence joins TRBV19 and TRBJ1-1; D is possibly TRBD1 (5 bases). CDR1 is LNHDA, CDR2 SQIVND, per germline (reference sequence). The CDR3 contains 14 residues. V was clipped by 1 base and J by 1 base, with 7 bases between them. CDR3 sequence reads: CASSIVRENTEAFF. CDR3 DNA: TGTGCCAGTAGTATAGTCAGGGAGAACACTGAAGCTTTCTTT.

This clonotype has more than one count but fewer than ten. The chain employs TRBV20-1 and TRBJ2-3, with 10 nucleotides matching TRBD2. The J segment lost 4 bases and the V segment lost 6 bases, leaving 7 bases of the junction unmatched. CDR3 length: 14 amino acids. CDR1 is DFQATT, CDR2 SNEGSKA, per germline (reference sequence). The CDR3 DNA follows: TGCAGTGCAGAGGGGGGGACTAGCGCAGATACGCAGTATTTT. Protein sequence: CSAEGGTSADTQYF.

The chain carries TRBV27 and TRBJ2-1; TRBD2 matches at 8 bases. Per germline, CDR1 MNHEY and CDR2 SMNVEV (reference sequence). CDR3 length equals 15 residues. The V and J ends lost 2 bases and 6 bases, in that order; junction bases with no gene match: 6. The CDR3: CASSLQREWGNEQFF. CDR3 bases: TGTGCCAGCAGTTTACAGCGGGAGTGGGGCAATGAGCAGTTCTTC.

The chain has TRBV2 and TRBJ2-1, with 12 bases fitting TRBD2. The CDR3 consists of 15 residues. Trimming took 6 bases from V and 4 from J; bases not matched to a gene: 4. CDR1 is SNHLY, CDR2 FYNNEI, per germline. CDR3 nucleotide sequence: TGTGCCAGCAGCATGACTAGCGGGAGTTACAATGAGCAGTTCTTC. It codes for CASSMTSGSYNEQFF.

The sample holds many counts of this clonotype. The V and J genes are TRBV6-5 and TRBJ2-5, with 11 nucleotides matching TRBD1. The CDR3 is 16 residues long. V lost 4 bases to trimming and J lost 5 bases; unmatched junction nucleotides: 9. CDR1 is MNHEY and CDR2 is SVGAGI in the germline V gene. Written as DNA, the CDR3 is TGTGCCAGCAGTTCTCCGGGACAGGGGGTCGAGGAGACCCAGTACTTC. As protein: CASSSPGQGVEETQYF.

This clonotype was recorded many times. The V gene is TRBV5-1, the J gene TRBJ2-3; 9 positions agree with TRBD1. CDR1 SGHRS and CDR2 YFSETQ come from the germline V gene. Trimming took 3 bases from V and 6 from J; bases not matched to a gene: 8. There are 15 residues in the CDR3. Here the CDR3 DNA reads TGCGCCAGCAGCTCGGGACAGGGCTCCCCGGATACGCAGTATTTT. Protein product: CASSSGQGSPDTQYF.

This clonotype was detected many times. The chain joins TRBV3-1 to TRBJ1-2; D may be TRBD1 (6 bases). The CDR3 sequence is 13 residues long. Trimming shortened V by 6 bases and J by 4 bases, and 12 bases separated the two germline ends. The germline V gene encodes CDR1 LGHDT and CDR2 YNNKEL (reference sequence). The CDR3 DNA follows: TGTGCCAGCAGACAGGGAGCCCTCTATGGCTACACCTTC. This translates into CASRQGALYGYTF.

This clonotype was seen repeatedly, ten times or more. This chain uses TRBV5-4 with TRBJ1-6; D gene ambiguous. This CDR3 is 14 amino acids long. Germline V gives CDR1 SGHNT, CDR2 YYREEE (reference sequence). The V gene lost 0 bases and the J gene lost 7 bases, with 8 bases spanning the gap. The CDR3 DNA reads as TGTGCCAGCAGCTTGGACAGATTCAATTCACCCCTCCACTTT. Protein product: CASSLDRFNSPLHF. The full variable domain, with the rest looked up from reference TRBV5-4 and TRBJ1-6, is ETGVTQSPTHLIKTRGQQVTLRCSSQSGHNTVSWYQQALGQGPQFIFQYYREEENGRGNFPPRFSGLQFPNYSSELNVNALELDDSALYLCASSLDRFNSPLHFGNGTRLTVT.

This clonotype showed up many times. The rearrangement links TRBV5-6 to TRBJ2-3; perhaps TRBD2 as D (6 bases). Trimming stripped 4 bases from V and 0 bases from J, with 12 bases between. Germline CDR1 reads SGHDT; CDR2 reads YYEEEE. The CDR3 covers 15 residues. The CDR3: CASSPGLYSTDTQYF. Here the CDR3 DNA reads TGTGCCAGCAGCCCGGGACTTTACAGCACAGATACGCAGTATTTT.

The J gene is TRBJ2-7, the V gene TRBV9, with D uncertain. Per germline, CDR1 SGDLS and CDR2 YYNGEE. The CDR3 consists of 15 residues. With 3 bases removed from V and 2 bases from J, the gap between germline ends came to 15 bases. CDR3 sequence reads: CASSAGRNLAYEQYF. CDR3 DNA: TGTGCCAGCAGCGCCGGCAGGAATTTGGCCTACGAGCAGTACTTC.